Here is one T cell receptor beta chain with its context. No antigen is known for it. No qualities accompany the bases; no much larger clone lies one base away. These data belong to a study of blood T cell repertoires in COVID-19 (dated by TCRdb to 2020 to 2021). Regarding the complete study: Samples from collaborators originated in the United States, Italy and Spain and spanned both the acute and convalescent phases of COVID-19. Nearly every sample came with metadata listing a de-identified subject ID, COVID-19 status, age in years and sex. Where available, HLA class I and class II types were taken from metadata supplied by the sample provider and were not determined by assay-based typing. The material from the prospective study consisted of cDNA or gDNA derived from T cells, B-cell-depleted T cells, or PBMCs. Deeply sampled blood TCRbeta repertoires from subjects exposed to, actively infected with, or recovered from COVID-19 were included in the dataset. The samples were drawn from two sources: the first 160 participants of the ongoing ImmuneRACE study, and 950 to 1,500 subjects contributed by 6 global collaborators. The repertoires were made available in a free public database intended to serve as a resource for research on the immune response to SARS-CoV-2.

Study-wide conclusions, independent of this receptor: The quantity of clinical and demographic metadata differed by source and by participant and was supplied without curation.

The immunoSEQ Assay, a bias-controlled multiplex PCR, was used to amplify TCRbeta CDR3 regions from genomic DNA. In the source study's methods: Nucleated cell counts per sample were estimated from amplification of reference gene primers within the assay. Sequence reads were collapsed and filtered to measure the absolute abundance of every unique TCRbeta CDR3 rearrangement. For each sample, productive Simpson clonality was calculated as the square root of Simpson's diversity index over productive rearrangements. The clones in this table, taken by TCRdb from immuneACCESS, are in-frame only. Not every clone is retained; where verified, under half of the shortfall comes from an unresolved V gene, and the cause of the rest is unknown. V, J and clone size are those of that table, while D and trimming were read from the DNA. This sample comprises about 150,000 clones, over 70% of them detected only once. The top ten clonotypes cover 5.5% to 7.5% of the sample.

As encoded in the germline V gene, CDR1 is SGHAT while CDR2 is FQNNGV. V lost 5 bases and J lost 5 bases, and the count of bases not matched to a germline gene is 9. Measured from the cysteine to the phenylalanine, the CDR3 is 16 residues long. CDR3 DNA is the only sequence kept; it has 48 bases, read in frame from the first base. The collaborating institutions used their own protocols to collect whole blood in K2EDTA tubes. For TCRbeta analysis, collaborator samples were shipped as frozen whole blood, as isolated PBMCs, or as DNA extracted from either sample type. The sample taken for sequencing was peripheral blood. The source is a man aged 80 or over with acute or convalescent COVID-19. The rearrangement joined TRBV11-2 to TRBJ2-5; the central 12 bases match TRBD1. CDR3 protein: CASSQEGTGGWETQYF. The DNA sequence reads TGTGCCAGCAGCCAAGAGGGGACAGGGGGCTGGGAGACCCAGTACTTC.